The clone carrying this T cell receptor (beta chain) was seen repeatedly, ten times or more. Its antigen is still unknown. This entry is derived from a study of Graves' ophthalmopathy and Graves' hyperthyroidism. Study-wide results and caveats: Most thyroid-expanded clonotypes exceeding 0.001 frequency were also found in blood.

Included hyperthyroidism patients were aged 18 to 65 and newly diagnosed (under 2 months' duration). Transcripts of RNA were the source for amplifying TCR beta CDR3 regions. The first-round RT-PCR employed HTBI primers together with the Qiagen OneStep RT-PCR kit. A multiplex PCR was then performed as the second round. TCRdb re-called the multiplex PCR reads through MiXCR, storing one row per CDR3 protein. Of approximately 1.2 million distinct CDR3 sequences in the sample, about two fifths were seen once. CDR1 is MGHDK, CDR2 SYGVNS, per germline. The CDR3 covers 15 residues. Trimming pared 2 bases from V and 2 bases from J, leaving 12 bases between.

This TCR was sampled from an adult man with Graves' hyperthyroidism. Sequenced sample: peripheral blood or thyroid tissue (not recorded which). The rearrangement uses TRBV25-1 and TRBJ1-1, with TRBD1 as a possible D gene (6 bases). Written as DNA, the CDR3 is TGTGCCAGCAGTGAAACAGGGATTCGAAACACTGAAGCTTTCTTT. Protein: CASSETGIRNTEAFF.